The sequence of this T cell receptor beta chain was determined in a study of blood T cell repertoires in COVID-19. The method was immunoSEQ multiplex PCR; TCRdb's version includes in-frame clones alone and lacks a portion of them. The sample has a few hundred thousand clones, approximately 90% seen once. Ages ranged from about 18 to 89 years, with residence in 20 to 30 US areas. The V end was cut by 5 bases, the J end by 8 bases, with 16 bases between. The CDR3 covers 14 residues. Per germline, CDR1 PRHDT and CDR2 FYEKMQ (reference sequence). The chain recombines TRBV13 with TRBJ1-3; no clear D gene. This receptor was identified in a human donor in a cohort exposed to, infected with or recovered from COVID-19 (not recorded which). The donor label of this sample is uncertain. What was sequenced was PBMCs or T cells enriched from blood (not recorded which). CDR3: CASSTGNQEYTIYF. CDR3 nucleotides: TGTGCCAGCAGCACCGGCAATCAGGAATACACCATATATTTT.